Listed below are T cell receptor beta chains from one sample, sequenced in a study of cytomegalovirus exposure and HLA in healthy donors. Clones were read by immunoSEQ multiplex PCR, and TCRdb kept only the in-frame ones, dropping some. The sample yields around 50,000 clones, of which the top ten take up less than 2.5%. Sequenced material: PBMCs. These receptor sequences come from a female donor in good health and CMV-seronegative. Both conserved end residues are part of each CDR3. Each record gives: V gene, J gene, D gene, CDR3 protein, CDR3 DNA. D genes are given only for firm matches.

TRBV29-1	TRBJ2-7	-	CSVVADPYEQYF	TGCAGCGTTGTCGCAGATCCCTACGAGCAGTACTTC
TRBV4-2	TRBJ1-2	-	CASSQGASWRMDGYTF	TGTGCCAGCAGCCAAGGGGCGAGTTGGAGGATGGATGGCTACACCTTC
TRBV6-4	TRBJ2-3	TRBD1	CASSDSTGGADTQYF	TGTGCCAGCAGTGACTCGACAGGGGGCGCAGATACGCAGTATTTT
TRBV5-1	TRBJ2-7	TRBD2	CASSLTVAGGRSSYEQYF	TGCGCCAGCAGCTTGACGGTAGCGGGAGGGCGTAGCTCCTACGAGCAGTACTTC
TRBV7-2	TRBJ2-5	TRBD2	CASMRGEETQYF	TGTGCCAGCATGCGGGGGGAAGAGACCCAGTACTTC
TRBV7-7	TRBJ2-5	-	CASSQTSVQETQYF	TGTGCTAGCAGCCAGACTAGTGTCCAAGAGACCCAGTACTTC
TRBV30	TRBJ2-4	-	CAWEQVAKNIQYF	TGTGCCTGGGAACAGGTCGCCAAAAACATTCAGTACTTC
TRBV18	TRBJ1-1	TRBD1	CASSPPSRRQGENTEAFF	TGTGCCAGCTCACCACCCTCCCGCCGACAGGGGGAGAACACTGAAGCTTTCTTT
TRBV30	TRBJ2-7	TRBD1	CAMMSGTGAYEQYF	TGTGCCATGATGTCCGGGACAGGAGCCTACGAGCAGTACTTC
TRBV30	TRBJ2-1	TRBD2	CAWAGLATYNEQFF	TGTGCCTGGGCCGGACTAGCGACTTACAATGAGCAGTTCTTC
TRBV7-9	TRBJ1-1	TRBD1	CASSFQGERTEAFF	TGTGCCAGCAGCTTTCAGGGGGAGAGAACTGAAGCTTTCTTT
TRBV7-9	TRBJ2-7	-	CASSLAGPRTFEQYF	TGTGCCAGCAGCTTAGCGGGGCCAAGGACGTTTGAGCAGTACTTC